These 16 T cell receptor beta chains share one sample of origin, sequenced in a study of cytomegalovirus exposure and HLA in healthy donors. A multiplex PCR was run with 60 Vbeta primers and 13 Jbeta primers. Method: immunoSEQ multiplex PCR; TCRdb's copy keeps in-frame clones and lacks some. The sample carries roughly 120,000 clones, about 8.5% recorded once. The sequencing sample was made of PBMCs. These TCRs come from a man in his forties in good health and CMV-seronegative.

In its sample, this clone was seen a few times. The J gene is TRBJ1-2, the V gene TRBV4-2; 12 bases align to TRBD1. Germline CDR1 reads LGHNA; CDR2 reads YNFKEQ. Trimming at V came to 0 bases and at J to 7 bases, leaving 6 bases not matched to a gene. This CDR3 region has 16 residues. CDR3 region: CASSQDPAGQGAGYTF. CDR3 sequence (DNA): TGTGCCAGCAGCCAAGATCCCGCGGGACAGGGGGCTGGCTACACCTTC.

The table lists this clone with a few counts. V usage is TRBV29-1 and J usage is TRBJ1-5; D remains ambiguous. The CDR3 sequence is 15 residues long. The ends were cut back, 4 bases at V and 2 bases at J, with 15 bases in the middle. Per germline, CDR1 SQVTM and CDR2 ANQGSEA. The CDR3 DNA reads TGCAGCGTTGCGGACGGACTTTTAGGCAATCAGCCCCAGCATTTT. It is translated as CSVADGLLGNQPQHF.

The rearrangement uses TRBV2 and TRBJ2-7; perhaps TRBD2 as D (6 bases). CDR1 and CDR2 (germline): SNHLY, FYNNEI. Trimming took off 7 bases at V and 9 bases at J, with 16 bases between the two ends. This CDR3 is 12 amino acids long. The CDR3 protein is CASTPEGRVQYF. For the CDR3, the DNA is TGTGCCAGCACCCCGGAGGGTAGGGTGCAGTACTTC.

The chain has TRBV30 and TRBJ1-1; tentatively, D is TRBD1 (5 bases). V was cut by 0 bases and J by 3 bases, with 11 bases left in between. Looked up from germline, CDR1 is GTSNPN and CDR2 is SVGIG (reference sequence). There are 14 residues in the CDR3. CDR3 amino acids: CAWSVRSRDTEAFF. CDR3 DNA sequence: TGTGCCTGGAGTGTACGGAGCAGGGACACTGAAGCTTTCTTT.

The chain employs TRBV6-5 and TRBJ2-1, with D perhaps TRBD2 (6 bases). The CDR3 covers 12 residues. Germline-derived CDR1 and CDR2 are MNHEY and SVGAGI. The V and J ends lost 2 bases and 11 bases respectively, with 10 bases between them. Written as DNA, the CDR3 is TGTGCCAGCAGTTACGGGGGGAAGCAGCAGTTCTTC. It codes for CASSYGGKQQFF.

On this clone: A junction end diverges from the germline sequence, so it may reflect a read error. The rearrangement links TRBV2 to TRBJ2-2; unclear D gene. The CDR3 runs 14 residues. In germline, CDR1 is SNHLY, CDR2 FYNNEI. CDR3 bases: TGTGCCAGCAGTGACCTCAGTAACAGCGGGGAGCTGTTTTTT. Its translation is CASSDLSNSGELFF.

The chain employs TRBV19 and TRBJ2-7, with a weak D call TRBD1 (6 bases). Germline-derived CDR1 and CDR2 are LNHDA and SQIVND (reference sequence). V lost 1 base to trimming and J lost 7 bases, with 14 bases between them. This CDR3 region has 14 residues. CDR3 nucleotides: TGTGCCAGTAGTATAGGGGACAATCTTGAGGAGCAGTACTTC. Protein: CASSIGDNLEEQYF.

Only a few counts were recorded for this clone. The DNA of the CDR3 is TGCGCCAGCAGCCAAGATCCGGGAGGCTACACCTTC. It codes for CASSQDPGGYTF. The chain couples TRBV4-1 to TRBJ1-2; no clear D. CDR1 and CDR2 (germline): MGHRA, YSYEKL. The CDR3 contains 12 residues. V was clipped by 0 bases and J by 8 bases, with 7 bases between them.

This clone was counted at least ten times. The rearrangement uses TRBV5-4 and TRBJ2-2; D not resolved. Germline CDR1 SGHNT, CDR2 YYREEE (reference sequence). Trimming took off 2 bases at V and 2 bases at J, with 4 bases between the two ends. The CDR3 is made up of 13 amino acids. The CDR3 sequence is CASSFGNTGELFF. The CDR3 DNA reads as TGTGCCAGCAGCTTCGGTAACACCGGGGAGCTGTTTTTT.

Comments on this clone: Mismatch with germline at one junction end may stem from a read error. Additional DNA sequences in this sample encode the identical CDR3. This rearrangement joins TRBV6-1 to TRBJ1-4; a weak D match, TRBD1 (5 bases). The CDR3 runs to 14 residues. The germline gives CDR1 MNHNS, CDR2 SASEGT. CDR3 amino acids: CASTPGRTNEKLFF. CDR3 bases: TGTGCCAGCACCCCAGGGCGAACTAATGAAAAGCTGTTTTTT.

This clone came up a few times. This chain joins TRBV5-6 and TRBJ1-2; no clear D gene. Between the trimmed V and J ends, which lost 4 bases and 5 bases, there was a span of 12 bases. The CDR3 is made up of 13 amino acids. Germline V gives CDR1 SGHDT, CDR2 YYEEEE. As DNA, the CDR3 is TGTGCCAGCAGCCCCGGACGGACTTATGGCTACACCTTC. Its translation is CASSPGRTYGYTF. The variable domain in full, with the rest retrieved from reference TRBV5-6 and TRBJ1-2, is DAGVTQSPTHLIKTRGQQVTLRCSPKSGHDTVSWYQQALGQGPQFIFQYYEEEERQRGNFPDRFSGHQFPNYSSELNVNALLLGDSALYLCASSPGRTYGYTFGSGTRLTVV.

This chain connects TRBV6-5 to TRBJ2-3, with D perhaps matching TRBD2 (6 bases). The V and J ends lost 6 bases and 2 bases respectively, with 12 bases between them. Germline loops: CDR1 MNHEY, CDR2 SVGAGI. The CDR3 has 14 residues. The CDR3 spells CASRYGTHTDTQYF. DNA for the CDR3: TGTGCCAGCAGGTACGGGACTCACACAGATACGCAGTATTTT.

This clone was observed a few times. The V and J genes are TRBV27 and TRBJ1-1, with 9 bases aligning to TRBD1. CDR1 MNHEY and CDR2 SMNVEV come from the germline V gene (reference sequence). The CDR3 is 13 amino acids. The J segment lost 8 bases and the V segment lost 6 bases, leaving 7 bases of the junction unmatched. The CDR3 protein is CASSRQGVIEAFF. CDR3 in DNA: TGTGCCAGCAGCCGACAGGGGGTAATCGAAGCTTTCTTT.

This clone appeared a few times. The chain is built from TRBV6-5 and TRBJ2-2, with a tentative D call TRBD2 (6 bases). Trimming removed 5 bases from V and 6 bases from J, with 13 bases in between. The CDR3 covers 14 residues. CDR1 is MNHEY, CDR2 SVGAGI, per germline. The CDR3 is CASSPSTSPGELFF. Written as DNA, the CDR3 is TGTGCCAGCAGTCCTTCGACTAGTCCCGGGGAGCTGTTTTTT.

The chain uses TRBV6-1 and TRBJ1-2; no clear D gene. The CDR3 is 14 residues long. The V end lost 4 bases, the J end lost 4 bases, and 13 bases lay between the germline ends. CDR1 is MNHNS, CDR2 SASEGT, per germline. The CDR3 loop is CASSGVSTFYGYTF. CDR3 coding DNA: TGTGCCAGCAGTGGAGTGTCGACTTTCTATGGCTACACCTTC.

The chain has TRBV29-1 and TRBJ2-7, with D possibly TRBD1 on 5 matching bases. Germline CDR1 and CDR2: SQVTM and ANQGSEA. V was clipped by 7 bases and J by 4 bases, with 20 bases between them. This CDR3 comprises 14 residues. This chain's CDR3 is CSGRGGALGYEQYF. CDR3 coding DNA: TGCAGCGGGAGAGGTGGGGCCTTAGGTTACGAGCAGTACTTC.